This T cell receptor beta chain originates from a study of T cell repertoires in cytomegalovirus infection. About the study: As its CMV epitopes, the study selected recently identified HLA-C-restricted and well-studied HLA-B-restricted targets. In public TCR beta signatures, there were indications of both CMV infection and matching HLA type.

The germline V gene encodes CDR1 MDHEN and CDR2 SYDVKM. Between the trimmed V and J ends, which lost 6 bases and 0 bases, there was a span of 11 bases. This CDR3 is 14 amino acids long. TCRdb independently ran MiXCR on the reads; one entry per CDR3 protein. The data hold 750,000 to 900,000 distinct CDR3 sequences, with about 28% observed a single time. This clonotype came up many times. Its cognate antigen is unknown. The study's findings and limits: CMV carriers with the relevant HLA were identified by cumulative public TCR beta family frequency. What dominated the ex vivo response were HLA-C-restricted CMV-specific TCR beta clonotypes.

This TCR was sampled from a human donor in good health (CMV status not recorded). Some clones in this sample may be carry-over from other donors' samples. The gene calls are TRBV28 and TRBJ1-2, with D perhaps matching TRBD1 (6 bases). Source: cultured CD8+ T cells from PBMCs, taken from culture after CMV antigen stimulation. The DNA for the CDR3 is TGTGCCAGCAGGAGACAGGAAGCTAACTATGGCTACACCTTC. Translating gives CASRRQEANYGYTF.